The 27 T cell receptor beta chains given below trace back to one sample, sequenced in a study of blood T cell repertoires in COVID-19 (dated by TCRdb to 2020 to 2021). Library creation used the immunoSEQ multiplex PCR assay. In its TCRdb copy, this immuneACCESS table keeps in-frame sequences only and misses some clones. Where compared with another copy, unresolved V genes explain less than half of these, and the others have no known cause. Here the sample has approximately 210,000 clones; approximately 82% occur a single time. The ten largest clones represent just over 2.5% of the sample. Sequenced input: peripheral blood. The receptors here all came from a woman aged 65 to 85 with active or convalescent COVID-19.

This sequence joins TRBV11-2 and TRBJ2-5; 9 bases agree with TRBD1. The germline gives CDR1 SGHAT, CDR2 FQNNGV. The CDR3 runs 16 residues. V lost 3 bases and J lost 5; bases outside the gene matches: 10. The CDR3 DNA reads TGTGCCAGCAGCTTCCCAGGACAGGGGATAGATGAGACCCAGTACTTC. Translating it yields CASSFPGQGIDETQYF.

The genes are TRBV3-1 (or the pseudogene TRBV3-2) and TRBJ1-2; D is unresolved. V dropped 4 bases and J dropped 2 bases, with 11 bases sitting between them. The germline V gene encodes CDR1 LGHDT and CDR2 YNNKEL (reference sequence). The CDR3 is 14 residues long. The CDR3 loop reads CASSLGSSNYGYTF. The CDR3 DNA follows: TGTGCCAGCAGCCTGGGCTCATCCAACTATGGCTACACCTTC.

This sequence joins TRBV18 and TRBJ1-5; D call uncertain. From germline, CDR1 is KGHSH and CDR2 LQKENI. Trimming pared 6 bases from V and 3 bases from J, leaving 12 bases between. CDR3 length: 14 amino acids. CDR3 sequence: CASSRTENNQPQHF. The CDR3 DNA follows: TGTGCCAGCTCTAGGACTGAAAACAATCAGCCCCAGCATTTT.

The chain couples TRBV28 to TRBJ2-1; D might be TRBD2 (6 bases). This CDR3 spans 15 amino acids. The V gene's germline CDR1 is MDHEN and CDR2 SYDVKM. The V end was cut by 6 bases, the J end by 1 base, with 13 bases between. CDR3 DNA sequence: TGTGCCAGCAGACCCGGCGGGGCTTCCTACAATGAGCAGTTCTTC. Translated: CASRPGGASYNEQFF.

This clone was counted only a few times. The chain links TRBV7-8 to TRBJ2-7; D unresolved. Germline V gene lookup returns CDR1 SGHVS and CDR2 FQNEAQ. The CDR3 has 14 residues. V lost 3 bases to trimming and J lost 3 bases, with 12 bases between them. CDR3 DNA sequence: TGTGCCAGCAGCTTTGGGCCTGGAAGCTACGAGCAGTACTTC. Translating it yields CASSFGPGSYEQYF.

The chain carries TRBV6-5 and TRBJ1-2; a possible D gene is TRBD1 (5 bases). Germline V gives CDR1 MNHEY, CDR2 SVGAGI. The CDR3 runs 14 residues. With 5 bases removed from V and 4 bases from J, the gap between germline ends came to 14 bases. CDR3 residues: CASSRDLTPYGYTF. DNA of the CDR3: TGTGCCAGCAGTCGGGACTTGACGCCCTATGGCTACACCTTC.

The chain couples TRBV19 to TRBJ2-1; 9 nucleotides agree with TRBD1. In germline, CDR1 is LNHDA, CDR2 SQIVND (reference sequence). The V gene end was trimmed by 5 bases and the J gene end by 4 bases; junction bases not matched to a gene: 9. This CDR3 comprises 16 residues. The CDR3 spells CASSSFEGQGYNEQFF. The CDR3 DNA is TGTGCCAGTAGTTCCTTCGAGGGACAGGGATACAATGAGCAGTTCTTC. The full variable domain, completed using reference TRBV19 and TRBJ2-1, is DGGITQSPKYLFRKEGQNVTLSCEQNLNHDAMYWYRQDPGQGLRLIYYSQIVNDFQKGDIAEGYSVSREKKESFPLTVTSAQKNPTAFYLCASSSFEGQGYNEQFFGPGTRLTVL.

The V gene is TRBV5-1, the J gene TRBJ2-7; TRBD2 might be the D (6 bases). Germline V gene lookup returns CDR1 SGHRS and CDR2 YFSETQ. The CDR3 has 13 residues. The V gene lost 6 bases and the J gene lost 6 bases, with 16 bases spanning the gap. The CDR3 reads CASTGTSTIEQYF. In nucleotides, the CDR3 is TGCGCCAGCACCGGGACTTCTACGATCGAGCAGTACTTC.

The V call is TRBV18, the J call TRBJ2-5; D possibly corresponds to TRBD2 (5 bases). V lost 0 bases and J lost 3, with 8 bases in between. The germline gives CDR1 KGHSH, CDR2 LQKENI. The CDR3 is 14 residues long. The chain's CDR3 is CASSPPWGEETQYF. The CDR3 DNA is TGTGCCAGCTCACCACCGTGGGGAGAAGAGACCCAGTACTTC.

This chain links TRBV4-1 with TRBJ2-5; possible D gene TRBD1, 5 bases. CDR1 and CDR2 from the germline V gene are MGHRA and YSYEKL. V was shortened by 2 bases and J by 5 bases, with 9 bases between the two germline ends. This CDR3 is 13 amino acids long. The CDR3 DNA follows: TGCGCCAGCAGCCAAATTTACAGGGAGACCCAGTACTTC. Translated: CASSQIYRETQYF.

V and J are TRBV28 and TRBJ1-1; 7 positions agree with TRBD1. Looked up from germline, CDR1 is MDHEN and CDR2 is SYDVKM. V shed 6 bases, J shed 3 bases, and the junction held 7 bases outside the gene matches. The CDR3 consists of 14 residues. CDR3 sequence: CASSPGQVDTEAFF. Here the CDR3 DNA reads TGTGCCAGCAGCCCCGGACAGGTGGACACTGAAGCTTTCTTT.

This clone occurred a few times. The chain uses TRBV19 and TRBJ2-7; D gene unclear. The length of the CDR3 is 14 residues. CDR1 is LNHDA and CDR2 is SQIVND in the germline V gene (reference sequence). V lost 0 bases to trimming and J lost 2 bases, with 8 bases between them. In DNA, the CDR3 is TGTGCCAGTAGTATAGACCCAGGTACCTACGAGCAGTACTTC. Protein product: CASSIDPGTYEQYF.

The genes are TRBV28 and TRBJ1-1, with D possibly matching TRBD1 (5 bases). Germline CDR1 MDHEN, CDR2 SYDVKM. This CDR3 contains 15 residues. Between the trimmed V and J ends, which lost 0 bases and 4 bases, there was a span of 12 bases. In DNA, the CDR3 is TGTGCCAGCAGTTTATGGTCGGGGGGGGGCACTGAAGCTTTCTTT. It translates to CASSLWSGGGTEAFF.

The CDR3, as DNA: TGTGCCAGCAGCGTTATTACCGGGGAGCTGTTTTTT. This encodes CASSVITGELFF. This chain joins TRBV5-4 and TRBJ2-2; D gene ambiguous. There are 12 residues in the CDR3. V dropped 4 bases and J dropped 5 bases, with 6 bases sitting between them. The germline CDR1 and CDR2 sequences are SGHNT and YYREEE (reference sequence).

The chain employs TRBV28 and TRBJ1-1; TRBD1 might be the D (5 bases). V dropped 2 bases and J dropped 10 bases, with 8 bases sitting between them. This CDR3 spans 11 amino acids. Looked up from germline, CDR1 is MDHEN and CDR2 is SYDVKM. CDR3 residues: CASSLGRGAFF. CDR3 nucleotide sequence: TGTGCCAGCAGTTTAGGGAGGGGAGCTTTCTTT.

V and J are TRBV28 and TRBJ2-1, with D uncertain. Germline V gene data show CDR1 as MDHEN and CDR2 as SYDVKM. The CDR3 length is 16 residues. V lost 8 bases and J lost 6, with 23 bases in between. The CDR3 here is CASSPPFTWSFNEQFF. The DNA for the CDR3 is TGTGCCAGCTCCCCTCCCTTCACGTGGAGTTTCAATGAGCAGTTCTTC.

CDR3 in amino acids: CASSLYLEGLGGNTIYF. In DNA form, the CDR3 reads TGTGCCAGCAGCCTCTACCTCGAGGGACTAGGAGGAAACACCATATATTTT. This chain joins TRBV3-1 (or the pseudogene TRBV3-2) and TRBJ1-3; possibly TRBD1 for D (5 bases). The CDR3 sequence is 17 residues long. Germline assignment: CDR1 LGHDT and CDR2 YNNKEL (reference sequence). Trimming shortened V by 4 bases and J by 4 bases, and 20 bases separated the two germline ends.

The rearrangement links TRBV28 to TRBJ1-2; TRBD1 agrees at 9 bases. Germline CDR1 and CDR2: MDHEN and SYDVKM. V shed 8 bases and J 2 bases; nucleotides not matched to a gene: 12. This CDR3 has 16 residues. The CDR3 spells CASYPPGDRDNYGYTF. The CDR3 bases are TGTGCCAGCTACCCCCCCGGGGACAGGGACAACTATGGCTACACCTTC.

The chain joins TRBV19 to TRBJ2-6, with D perhaps TRBD2 (5 bases). Trimming cost V 1 base and J 2 bases, with 18 bases left between them. This CDR3 spans 19 amino acids. From germline, CDR1 is LNHDA and CDR2 SQIVND (reference sequence). The DNA of the CDR3 is TGTGCCAGTAGTATAGCCCCTCTAGGGAGCAGTACTGGGGCCAACGTCCTGACTTTC. Protein product: CASSIAPLGSSTGANVLTF.

Comment on this clone: No DNA is shown, since the ends of the CDR3 on it are uncertain; the CDR3 is the one TCRdb lists. V and J are TRBV21-1 and TRBJ2-5; whether TRBD1, the table's D call, matches the DNA was not checked. TRBV21-1 is a recognized pseudogene. The CDR3 region is 16 residues in length, termini included. CDR3 sequence: CASSTFGQGALKTQYF.

The chain is built from TRBV7-3 and TRBJ2-1; TRBD2 agrees at 9 bases. CDR1 is SGHTA, CDR2 FQGTGA, per germline. CDR3 length: 16 amino acids. With 4 bases clipped from V and 3 bases from J, the junction kept 7 bases outside the gene matches. CDR3 amino acids: CASSSPGTSIYNEQFF. The CDR3 region has the DNA TGTGCCAGCAGCTCCCCCGGGACTAGCATCTACAATGAGCAGTTCTTC.

This clone was seen a handful of times. The chain's CDR3 is CASSPRGVTEAFF. The CDR3 region has the DNA TGTGCCAGCAGTCCTCGCGGGGTCACTGAAGCTTTCTTT. The V gene is TRBV2, the J gene TRBJ1-1; D is unresolved. Germline CDR1 is SNHLY and CDR2 is FYNNEI. The CDR3 consists of 13 residues. V was pared by 5 bases and J by 4 bases, with 11 bases between.

The chain links TRBV5-1 to TRBJ2-1; TRBD2 is a possible D gene (5 bases). V lost 2 bases and J lost 10, with 19 bases in between. The CDR3 is made up of 15 amino acids. Germline lookup yields CDR1 SGHRS and CDR2 YFSETQ. CDR3 in amino acids: CASSLDRTGGMEQFF. The CDR3 coding sequence is TGCGCCAGCAGCTTAGATCGGACTGGAGGCATGGAGCAGTTCTTC. The whole variable domain, remainder taken from reference TRBV5-1 and TRBJ2-1, is KAGVTQTPRYLIKTRGQQVTLSCSPISGHRSVSWYQQTPGQGLQFLFEYFSETQRNKGNFPGRFSGRQFSNSRSEMNVSTLELGDSALYLCASSLDRTGGMEQFFGPGTRLTVL.

Regarding this clone: The junction does not match germline at one end; this may be a read error. The CDR3 sequence: CAWQGVLRHF. In DNA, the CDR3 is TGTGCCTGGCAAGGGGTCCTCCGGCACTTC. The chain employs TRBV30 and TRBJ2-7, with D perhaps matching TRBD1 (5 bases). Germline CDR1 is GTSNPN and CDR2 is SVGIG (reference sequence). The CDR3 runs to 10 residues.

The genes are TRBV7-3 and TRBJ2-2, with 7 bases that match TRBD1. The germline V gene has CDR1 SGHTA and CDR2 FQGTGA. This CDR3 comprises 17 residues. J was trimmed by 6 bases and V by 4 bases; bases with no gene match: 14. The DNA for the CDR3 is TGTGCCAGCAGCTCTTCGGCCCGTACAGGGGCCGCCGGGGAGCTGTTTTTT. Residues: CASSSSARTGAAGELFF.

The gene calls are TRBV9 and TRBJ1-2; 9 bases fit TRBD1. CDR3 size: 14 residues. Trimming at V came to 4 bases and at J to 6 bases, leaving 7 bases not matched to a gene. Germline-derived CDR1 and CDR2 are SGDLS and YYNGEE. The CDR3: CASSPRTGADGYTF. CDR3 DNA: TGTGCCAGCAGCCCCCGGACAGGGGCGGATGGCTACACCTTC.

The sample holds one count of this clone. V and J are TRBV7-2 and TRBJ2-1; D gene uncertain. V was pared by 0 bases and J by 1 base, with 4 bases between. Germline V gene sequence: CDR1 SGHTA, CDR2 FQGNSA. This CDR3 region has 14 residues. The DNA of the CDR3 is TGTGCCAGCAGCTTAGCCGGTTCCTACAATGAGCAGTTCTTC. Translation: CASSLAGSYNEQFF.